These T cell receptor beta chains were read from a single sample in a study of resident and recirculating memory T cells in vitiligo. The table came from immunoSEQ multiplex PCR; TCRdb's copy has only in-frame clones and leaves some out. The sample lists 55,000 to 75,000 clones, roughly 92% occurring once. Sequencing was carried out using blood. The receptors stem from a male donor with vitiligo. CDR3s include the opening cysteine and the closing phenylalanine or tryptophan. Each record gives: V gene, D gene, clone size, CDR3 length, J gene, CDR3 protein, CDR3 DNA. D genes are given only for firm matches. The listing skips clone size in some rows; elsewhere it reads once, few, many or a size class.

v_gene: TRBV5-1; d_gene: TRBD2; abundance: -; len: 16; j_gene: TRBJ2-3; CDR3aa: CASSAGGAPYTDTQYF; CDR3nt: TGCGCCAGCAGCGCCGGGGGGGCTCCGTACACAGATACGCAGTATTTT
v_gene: TRBV14; d_gene: TRBD1; abundance: once; len: 17; j_gene: TRBJ2-2; CDR3aa: CASSQVPGTAYTGELFF; CDR3nt: TGTGCCAGCAGCCAAGTTCCCGGGACAGCTTATACCGGGGAGCTGTTTTTT
v_gene: TRBV5-1; d_gene: TRBD1; abundance: -; len: 14; j_gene: TRBJ1-2; CDR3aa: CASSSSGQIYGYTF; CDR3nt: TGCGCCAGCAGCTCCTCGGGACAGATCTATGGCTACACCTTC
v_gene: TRBV5-4; d_gene: -; abundance: -; len: 18; j_gene: TRBJ2-3; CDR3aa: CASSFSWPQQHSTDTQYF; CDR3nt: TGTGCCAGCAGCTTTAGCTGGCCCCAACAACATAGCACAGATACGCAGTATTTT
v_gene: TRBV7-9; d_gene: -; abundance: -; len: 16; j_gene: TRBJ1-3; CDR3aa: CASSKTGIRTGNTIYF; CDR3nt: TGTGCCAGCAGCAAAACAGGGATCCGTACCGGAAACACCATATATTTT
v_gene: TRBV4-3; d_gene: TRBD1; abundance: -; len: 14; j_gene: TRBJ1-1; CDR3aa: CASSQEHQGVEAFF; CDR3nt: TGCGCCAGCAGCCAAGAACACCAGGGGGTTGAAGCTTTCTTT
v_gene: TRBV15; d_gene: -; abundance: -; len: 15; j_gene: TRBJ2-7; CDR3aa: CATSRETANSYEQYF; CDR3nt: TGTGCCACCAGCAGAGAGACAGCGAACTCCTACGAGCAGTACTTC
v_gene: TRBV4-2; d_gene: -; abundance: few; len: 15; j_gene: TRBJ1-2; CDR3aa: CASSQVSGTPSNYTF; CDR3nt: TGTGCCAGCAGCCAAGTTTCCGGGACACCAAGTAACTACACCTTC
v_gene: TRBV11-2; d_gene: TRBD1; abundance: -; len: 13; j_gene: TRBJ2-7; CDR3aa: CASSYTTGYEQYF; CDR3nt: TGTGCCAGCAGTTACACGACAGGGTACGAGCAGTACTTC
v_gene: TRBV21-1; d_gene: -; abundance: -; len: 12; j_gene: TRBJ2-2; CDR3aa: CACLQKPGELFF; CDR3nt: TGTGCCTGCCTTCAGAAACCCGGGGAGCTGTTTTTT
v_gene: TRBV7-9; d_gene: TRBD1; abundance: -; len: 17; j_gene: TRBJ1-6; CDR3aa: CASSGDRDSSYNSPLHF; CDR3nt: TGTGCCAGCAGCGGCGACAGGGATAGCTCCTATAATTCACCCCTCCACTTT